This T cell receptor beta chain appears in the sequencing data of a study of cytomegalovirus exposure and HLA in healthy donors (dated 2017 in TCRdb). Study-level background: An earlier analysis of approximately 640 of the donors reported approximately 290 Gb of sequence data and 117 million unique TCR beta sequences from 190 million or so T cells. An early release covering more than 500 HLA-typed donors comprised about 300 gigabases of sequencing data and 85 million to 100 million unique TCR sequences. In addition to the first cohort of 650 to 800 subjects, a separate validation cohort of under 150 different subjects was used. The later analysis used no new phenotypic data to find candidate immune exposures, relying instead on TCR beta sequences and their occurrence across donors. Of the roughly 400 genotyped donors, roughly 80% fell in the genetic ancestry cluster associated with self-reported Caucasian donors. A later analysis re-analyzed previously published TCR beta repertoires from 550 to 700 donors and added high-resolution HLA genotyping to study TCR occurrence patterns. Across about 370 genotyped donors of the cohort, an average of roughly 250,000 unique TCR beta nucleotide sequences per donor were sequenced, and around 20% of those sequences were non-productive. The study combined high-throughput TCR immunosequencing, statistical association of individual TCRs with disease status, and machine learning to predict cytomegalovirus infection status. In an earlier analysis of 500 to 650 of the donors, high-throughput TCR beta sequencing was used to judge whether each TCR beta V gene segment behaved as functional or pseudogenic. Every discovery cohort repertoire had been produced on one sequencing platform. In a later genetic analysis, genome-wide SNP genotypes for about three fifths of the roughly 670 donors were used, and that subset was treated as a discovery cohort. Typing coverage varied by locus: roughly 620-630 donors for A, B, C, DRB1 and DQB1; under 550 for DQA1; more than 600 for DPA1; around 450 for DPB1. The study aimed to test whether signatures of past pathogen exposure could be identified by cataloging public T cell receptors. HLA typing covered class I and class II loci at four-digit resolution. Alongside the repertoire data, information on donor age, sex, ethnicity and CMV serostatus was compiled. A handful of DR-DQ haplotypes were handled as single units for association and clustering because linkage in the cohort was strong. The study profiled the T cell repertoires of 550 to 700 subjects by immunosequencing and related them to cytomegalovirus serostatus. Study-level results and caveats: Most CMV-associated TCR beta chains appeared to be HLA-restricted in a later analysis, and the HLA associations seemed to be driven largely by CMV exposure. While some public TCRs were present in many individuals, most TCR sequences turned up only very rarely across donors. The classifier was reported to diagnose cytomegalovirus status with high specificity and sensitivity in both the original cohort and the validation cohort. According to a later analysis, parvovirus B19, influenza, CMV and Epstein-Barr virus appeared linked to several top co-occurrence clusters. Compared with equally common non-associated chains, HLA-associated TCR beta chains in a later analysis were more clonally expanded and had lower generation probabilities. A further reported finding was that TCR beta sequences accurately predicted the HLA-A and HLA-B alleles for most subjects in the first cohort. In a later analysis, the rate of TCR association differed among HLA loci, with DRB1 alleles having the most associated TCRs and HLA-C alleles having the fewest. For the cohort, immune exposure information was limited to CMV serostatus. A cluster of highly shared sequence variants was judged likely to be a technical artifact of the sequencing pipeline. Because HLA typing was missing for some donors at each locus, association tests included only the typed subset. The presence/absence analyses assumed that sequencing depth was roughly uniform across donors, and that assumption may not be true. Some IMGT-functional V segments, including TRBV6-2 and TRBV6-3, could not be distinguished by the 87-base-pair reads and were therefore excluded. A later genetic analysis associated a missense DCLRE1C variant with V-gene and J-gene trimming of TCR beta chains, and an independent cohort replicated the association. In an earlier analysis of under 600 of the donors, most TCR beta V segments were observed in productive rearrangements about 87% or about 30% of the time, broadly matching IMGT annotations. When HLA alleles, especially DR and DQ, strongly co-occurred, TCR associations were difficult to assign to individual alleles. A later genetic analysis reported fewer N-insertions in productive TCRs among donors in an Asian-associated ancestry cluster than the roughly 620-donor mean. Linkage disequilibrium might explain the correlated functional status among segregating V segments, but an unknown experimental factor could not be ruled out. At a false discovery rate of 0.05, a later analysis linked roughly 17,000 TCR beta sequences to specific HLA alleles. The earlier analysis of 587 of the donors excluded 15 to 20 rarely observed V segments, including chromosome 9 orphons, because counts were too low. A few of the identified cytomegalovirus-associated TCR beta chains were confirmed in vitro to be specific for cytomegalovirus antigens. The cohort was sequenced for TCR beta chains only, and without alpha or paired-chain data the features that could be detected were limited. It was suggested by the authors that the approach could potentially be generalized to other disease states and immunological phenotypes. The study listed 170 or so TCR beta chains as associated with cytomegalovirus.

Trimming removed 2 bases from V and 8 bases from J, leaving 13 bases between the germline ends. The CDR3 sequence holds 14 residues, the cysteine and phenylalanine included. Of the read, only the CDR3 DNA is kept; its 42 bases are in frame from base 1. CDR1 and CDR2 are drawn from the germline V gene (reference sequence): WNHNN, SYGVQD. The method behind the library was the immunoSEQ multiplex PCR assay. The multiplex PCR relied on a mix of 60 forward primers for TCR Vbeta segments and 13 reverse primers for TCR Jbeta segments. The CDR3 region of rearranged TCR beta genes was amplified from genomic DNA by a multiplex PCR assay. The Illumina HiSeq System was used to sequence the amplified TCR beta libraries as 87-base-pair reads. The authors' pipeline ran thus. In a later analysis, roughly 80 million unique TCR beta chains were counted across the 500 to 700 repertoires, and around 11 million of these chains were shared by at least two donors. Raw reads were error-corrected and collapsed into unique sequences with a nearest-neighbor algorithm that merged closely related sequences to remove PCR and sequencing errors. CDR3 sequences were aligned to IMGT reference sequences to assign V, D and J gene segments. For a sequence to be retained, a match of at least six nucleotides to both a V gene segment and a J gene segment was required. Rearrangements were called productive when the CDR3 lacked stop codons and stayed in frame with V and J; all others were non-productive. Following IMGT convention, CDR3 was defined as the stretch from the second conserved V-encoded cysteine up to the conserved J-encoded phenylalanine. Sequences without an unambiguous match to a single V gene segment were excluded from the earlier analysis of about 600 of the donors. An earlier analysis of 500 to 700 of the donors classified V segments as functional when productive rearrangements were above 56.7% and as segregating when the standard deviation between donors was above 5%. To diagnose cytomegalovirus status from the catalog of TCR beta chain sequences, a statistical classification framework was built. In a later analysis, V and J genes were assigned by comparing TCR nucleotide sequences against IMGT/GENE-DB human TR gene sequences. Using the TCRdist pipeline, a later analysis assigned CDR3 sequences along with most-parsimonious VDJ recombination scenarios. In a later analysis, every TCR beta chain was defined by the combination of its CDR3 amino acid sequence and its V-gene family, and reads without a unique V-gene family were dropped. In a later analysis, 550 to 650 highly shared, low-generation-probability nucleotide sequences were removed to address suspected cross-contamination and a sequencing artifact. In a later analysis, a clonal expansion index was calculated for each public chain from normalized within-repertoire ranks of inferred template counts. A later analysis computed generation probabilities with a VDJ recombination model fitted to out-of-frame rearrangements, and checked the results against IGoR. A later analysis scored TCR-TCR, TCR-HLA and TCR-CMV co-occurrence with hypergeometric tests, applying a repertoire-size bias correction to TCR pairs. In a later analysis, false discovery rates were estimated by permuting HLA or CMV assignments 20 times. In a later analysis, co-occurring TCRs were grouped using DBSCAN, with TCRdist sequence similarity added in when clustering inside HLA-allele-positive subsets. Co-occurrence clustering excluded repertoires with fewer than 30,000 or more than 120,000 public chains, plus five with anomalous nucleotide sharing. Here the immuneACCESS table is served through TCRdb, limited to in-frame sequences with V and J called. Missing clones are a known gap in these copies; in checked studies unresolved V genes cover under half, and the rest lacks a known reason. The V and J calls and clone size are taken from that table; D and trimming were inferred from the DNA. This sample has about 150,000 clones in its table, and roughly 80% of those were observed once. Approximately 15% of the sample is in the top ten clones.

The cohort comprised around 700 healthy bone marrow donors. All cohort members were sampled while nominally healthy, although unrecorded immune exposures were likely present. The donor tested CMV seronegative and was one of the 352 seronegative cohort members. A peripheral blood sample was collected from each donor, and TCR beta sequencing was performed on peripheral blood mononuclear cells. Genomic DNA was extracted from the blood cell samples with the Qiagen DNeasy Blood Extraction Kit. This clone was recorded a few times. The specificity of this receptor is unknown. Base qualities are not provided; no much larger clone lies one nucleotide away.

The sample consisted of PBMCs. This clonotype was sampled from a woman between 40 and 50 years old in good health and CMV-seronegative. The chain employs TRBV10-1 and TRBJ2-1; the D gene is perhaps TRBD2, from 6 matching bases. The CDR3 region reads CASSEMGLGDEQFF. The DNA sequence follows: TGCGCCAGCAGTGAGATGGGACTCGGCGATGAGCAGTTCTTC.